The TCR beta chain under discussion was sequenced for a study of response to subunit inactivated influenza vaccine. This clonotype has a handful of counts. Its antigen remains unidentified. TCRdb reprocessed the RT-PCR reads with MiXCR, giving one entry per CDR3 protein. The repertoire includes roughly 460,000 distinct CDR3 sequences, 9.5% to 12% of them detected once, and approximately 12% sits in the top ten. V was trimmed by 6 bases and J by 7 bases, leaving 12 bases between them. CDR3 size: 13 residues. Germline V gives CDR1 MDHEN, CDR2 SYDVKM. Study-level findings and limits: The authors put forward the suggestion that each seasonal influenza vaccination may bring in only a limited number of new T cells.

Source: PBMCs from blood, taken more than 35 days after vaccination. The V and J genes are TRBV28 and TRBJ2-2; no clear D gene. The receptor was derived from a man aged 45-65 years who received an inactivated influenza vaccine. The CDR3 reads CASSPFFVGELFF. CDR3 nucleotide sequence: TGTGCCAGCAGCCCGTTTTTCGTCGGGGAGCTGTTTTTT.